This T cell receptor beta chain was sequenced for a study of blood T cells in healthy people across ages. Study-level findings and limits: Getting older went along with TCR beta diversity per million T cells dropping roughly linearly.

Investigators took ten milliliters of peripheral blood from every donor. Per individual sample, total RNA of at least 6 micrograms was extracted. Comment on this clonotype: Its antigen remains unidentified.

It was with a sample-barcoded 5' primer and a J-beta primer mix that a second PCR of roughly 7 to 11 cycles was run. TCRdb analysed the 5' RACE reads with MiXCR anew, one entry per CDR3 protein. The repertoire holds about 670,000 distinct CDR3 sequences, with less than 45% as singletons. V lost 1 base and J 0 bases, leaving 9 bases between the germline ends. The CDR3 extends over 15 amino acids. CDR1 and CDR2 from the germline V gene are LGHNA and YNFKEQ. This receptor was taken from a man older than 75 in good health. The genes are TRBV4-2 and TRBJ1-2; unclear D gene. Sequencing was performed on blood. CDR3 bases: TGTGCCAGCAGCCAAGTTGGACGGACTAACTATGGCTACACCTTC. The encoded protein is CASSQVGRTNYGYTF.